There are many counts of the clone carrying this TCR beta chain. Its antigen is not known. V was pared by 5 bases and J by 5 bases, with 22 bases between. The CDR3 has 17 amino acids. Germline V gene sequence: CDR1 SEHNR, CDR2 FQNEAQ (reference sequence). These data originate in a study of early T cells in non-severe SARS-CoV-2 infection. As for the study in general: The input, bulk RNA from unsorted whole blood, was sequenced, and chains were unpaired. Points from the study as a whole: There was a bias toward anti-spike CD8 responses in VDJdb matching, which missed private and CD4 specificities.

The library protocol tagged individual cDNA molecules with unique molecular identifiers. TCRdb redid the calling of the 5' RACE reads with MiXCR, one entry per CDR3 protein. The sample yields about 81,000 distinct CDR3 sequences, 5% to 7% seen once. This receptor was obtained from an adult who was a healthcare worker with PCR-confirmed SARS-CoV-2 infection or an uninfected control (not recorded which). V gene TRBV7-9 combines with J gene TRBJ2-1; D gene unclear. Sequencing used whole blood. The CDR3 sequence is CASSPPYRLSINNEQFF. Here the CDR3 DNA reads TGTGCCAGCAGCCCACCCTACCGACTTTCGATTAACAATGAGCAGTTCTTC.